This T cell receptor (beta chain) comes out of a study of blood T cells in healthy people across ages. Trimming took off 6 bases at V and 0 bases at J, with 15 bases between the two ends. CDR3 length equals 16 residues. Germline assignment: CDR1 MDHEN and CDR2 SYDVKM. On this clonotype itself: Its target is unknown.

A second roughly 6 to 12 cycle PCR used barcoded and J-beta primers. Every cDNA was tagged by a template-switch adaptor with 12 random nucleotides. TCRdb ran MiXCR on the 5' RACE reads and lists one entry per CDR3 protein. The data show 1.2 million to 1.5 million distinct CDR3 sequences, approximately 59% seen once. Study-wide points: The study lacked donor CMV status, which possibly confounded expanded clonotype changes.

This sequence originates from a young man in good health. The gene calls are TRBV28 and TRBJ2-1; D gene ambiguous. The sequenced material came from blood. The chain's CDR3 is CASRSLSAGSYNEQFF. Here the CDR3 DNA reads TGTGCCAGCAGGAGCCTATCGGCAGGCTCCTACAATGAGCAGTTCTTC.